Following are 14 T cell receptor beta chains from one sample sequenced in a study of cytotoxic CD8 clonotypes in ibrutinib-treated CLL. TCRdb keeps only in-frame clones here, not all; method: immunoSEQ multiplex PCR. The sample has around 160,000 clones; more than 75% are singletons. The source was PBMCs, collected after 12 months of ibrutinib treatment. Source of these receptors: a human donor with chronic lymphocytic leukemia.

The chain carries TRBV7-3 and TRBJ2-1, with TRBD1 as a possible D gene (5 bases). CDR1 SGHTA and CDR2 FQGTGA come from the germline V gene. The CDR3 is made up of 14 amino acids. Deletions cut 5 bases from V and 0 bases from J, with 8 bases between. CDR3 sequence: CASSQGPSYNEQFF. The CDR3 DNA is TGTGCCAGCAGCCAGGGCCCCTCCTACAATGAGCAGTTCTTC.

The rearrangement uses TRBV6-6 and TRBJ1-5, with D tentatively TRBD1 (6 bases). Trimming shortened V by 5 bases and J by 3 bases, and 11 bases separated the two germline ends. CDR3 length: 14 residues. Germline assignment: CDR1 MNHNY and CDR2 SVGAGI (reference sequence). CDR3 residues: CASSRGGNNQPQHF. CDR3 DNA sequence: TGTGCCAGCAGTCGGGGGGGCAACAATCAGCCCCAGCATTTT.

CDR3 protein: CASSQEAAGITDTQYF. Here the CDR3 DNA reads TGTGCCAGCAGCCAAGAGGCGGCGGGTATCACAGATACGCAGTATTTT. The chain employs TRBV4-2 and TRBJ2-3, with D perhaps matching TRBD2 (5 bases). V was pared by 0 bases and J by 2 bases, with 12 bases between. The CDR3 runs 16 residues. Germline V gives CDR1 LGHNA, CDR2 YNFKEQ.

This chain connects TRBV7-2 to TRBJ1-1; no definite D call. CDR3 size: 14 residues. Trimming left V 5 bases short and J 6 bases short, with 16 bases between. CDR1 is SGHTA and CDR2 is FQGNSA in the germline V gene. The CDR3 nucleotides are TGTGCCAGCAGCCCGGGCTTCTCTTCAGCTGAAGCTTTCTTT. Encoded protein: CASSPGFSSAEAFF. Based on the CDR3 plus reference TRBV7-2 and TRBJ1-1, the full variable domain is GAGVSQSPSNKVTEKGKDVELRCDPISGHTALYWYRQSLGQGLEFLIYFQGNSAPDKSGLPSDRFSAERTGGSVSTLTIQRTQQEDSAVYLCASSPGFSSAEAFFGQGTRLTVV.

J is TRBJ2-5 and V is TRBV10-3; perhaps TRBD1 as D (5 bases). Trimming took 8 bases from V and 3 from J, leaving 10 bases between them. The CDR3 runs to 12 residues. Germline V CDR1 and CDR2: ENHRY, SYGVKD. The DNA for the CDR3 is TGTGCCATCGGCAGGACAAAAGAGACCCAGTACTTC. It encodes CAIGRTKETQYF.

This clone appeared once. This chain connects TRBV7-2 to TRBJ2-1; 8 bases are shared with TRBD2. This CDR3 has 15 amino acids. Germline V gene data show CDR1 as SGHTA and CDR2 as FQGNSA. The trim removed 1 base at V and 3 bases at J, leaving 2 bases unmatched. For the CDR3, the DNA is TGTGCCAGCAGCTTAGAACTAGCGGTCTACAATGAGCAGTTCTTC. Amino acids: CASSLELAVYNEQFF.

The chain couples TRBV7-3 to TRBJ2-2, with D perhaps TRBD1 or TRBD2 (6 bases each). Trimming stripped 5 bases from V and 7 bases from J, with 17 bases between. Germline V gene lookup returns CDR1 SGHTA and CDR2 FQGTGA. The CDR3 loop spans 15 amino acids. The chain's CDR3 is CASSRGTNSHGELFF. For the CDR3, the DNA is TGTGCCAGCAGCCGCGGGACAAACAGCCACGGGGAGCTGTTTTTT.

The chain recombines TRBV28 with TRBJ1-2; D gene ambiguous. The CDR3 sequence is 14 residues long. Germline CDR1 MDHEN, CDR2 SYDVKM. V shed 4 bases and J shed 1 base, with 10 bases lying between them. Here the CDR3 reads CASSYKIFNYGYTF. CDR3 in DNA: TGTGCCAGCAGTTACAAGATTTTTAACTATGGCTACACCTTC.

The V gene is TRBV10-3, the J gene TRBJ2-1; 8 nucleotides line up with TRBD2. The V gene end was trimmed by 10 bases and the J gene end by 6 bases; junction bases not matched to a gene: 17. CDR3 length equals 16 residues. Germline CDR1 ENHRY, CDR2 SYGVKD. For the CDR3, the DNA is TGTGCCACCTCCGCTTTAGAGGGAGCGGGGGTCAATGAGCAGTTCTTC. It codes for CATSALEGAGVNEQFF.

The gene calls are TRBV7-8 and TRBJ1-1; D is uncertain. This CDR3 contains 14 residues. Germline assignment: CDR1 SGHVS and CDR2 FQNEAQ. Trimming removed 3 bases from V and 1 base from J, with 9 bases in between. The chain's CDR3 is CASSFQEQNTEAFF. CDR3 nucleotides: TGTGCCAGCAGCTTTCAGGAACAGAACACTGAAGCTTTCTTT.

The CDR3 here is CASSGTSGGNTDTQYF. CDR3 coding DNA: TGTGCCAGCAGCGGGACTAGCGGGGGGAACACAGATACGCAGTATTTT. The rearrangement links TRBV2 to TRBJ2-3; 15 nucleotides agree with TRBD2. V shed 6 bases, J shed 2 bases, and the junction held 3 bases outside the gene matches. The germline V gene encodes CDR1 SNHLY and CDR2 FYNNEI. This CDR3 region has 16 residues.

The V call is TRBV6-5, the J call TRBJ1-2; D possibly corresponds to TRBD1 (6 bases). The CDR3 is 15 residues long. Trimming removed 2 bases at V and 8 bases at J, with 18 bases between. Germline loops: CDR1 MNHEY, CDR2 SVGAGI. The DNA for the CDR3 is TGTGCCAGCAGTTACACCTTACAGGGAAATAGGGGCTACACCTTC. Translated, it gives CASSYTLQGNRGYTF.

The chain combines TRBV7-2 with TRBJ2-2; D is ambiguous. Germline V gene data show CDR1 as SGHTA and CDR2 as FQGNSA. Trimming cost V 6 bases and J 3 bases, with 5 bases left between them. The CDR3 is made up of 12 amino acids. For the CDR3, the DNA is TGTGCCAGCAGTAGATACACCGGGGAGCTGTTTTTT. Protein sequence: CASSRYTGELFF.

The chain has TRBV7-8 and TRBJ1-2, with 7 positions matching TRBD1. The germline CDR1 and CDR2 sequences are SGHVS and FQNEAQ. Trimming at V came to 2 bases and at J to 4 bases, leaving 7 bases not matched to a gene. There are 15 residues in the CDR3. CDR3 protein: CASSLRAGGIYGYTF. In nucleotides, the CDR3 is TGTGCCAGCAGCTTAAGGGCAGGGGGAATCTATGGCTACACCTTC.